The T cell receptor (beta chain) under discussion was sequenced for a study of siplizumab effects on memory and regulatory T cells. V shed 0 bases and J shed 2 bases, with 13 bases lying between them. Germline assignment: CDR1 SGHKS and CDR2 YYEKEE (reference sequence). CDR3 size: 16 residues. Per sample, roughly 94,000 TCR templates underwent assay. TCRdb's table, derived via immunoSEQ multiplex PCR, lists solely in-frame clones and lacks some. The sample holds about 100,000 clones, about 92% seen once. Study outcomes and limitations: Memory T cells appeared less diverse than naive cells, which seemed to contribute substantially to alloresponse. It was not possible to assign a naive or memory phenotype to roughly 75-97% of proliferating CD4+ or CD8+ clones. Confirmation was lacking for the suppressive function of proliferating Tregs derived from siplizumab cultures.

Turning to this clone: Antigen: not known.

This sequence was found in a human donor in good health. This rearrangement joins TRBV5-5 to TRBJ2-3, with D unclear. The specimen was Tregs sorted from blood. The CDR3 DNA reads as TGTGCCAGCAGCTTGGTGATCAAGGTTAACACAGATACGCAGTATTTT. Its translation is CASSLVIKVNTDTQYF.